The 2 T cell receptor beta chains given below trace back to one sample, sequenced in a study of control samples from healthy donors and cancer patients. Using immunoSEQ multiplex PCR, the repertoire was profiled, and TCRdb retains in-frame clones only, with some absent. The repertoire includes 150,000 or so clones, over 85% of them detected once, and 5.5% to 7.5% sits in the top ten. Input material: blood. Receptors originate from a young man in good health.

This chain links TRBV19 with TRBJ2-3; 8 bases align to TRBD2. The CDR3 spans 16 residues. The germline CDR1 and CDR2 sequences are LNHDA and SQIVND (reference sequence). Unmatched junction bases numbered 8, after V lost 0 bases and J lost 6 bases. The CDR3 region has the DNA TGTGCCAGTAGTATAGAGCGGGGGGAAGAGATTGATACGCAGTATTTT. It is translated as CASSIERGEEIDTQYF.

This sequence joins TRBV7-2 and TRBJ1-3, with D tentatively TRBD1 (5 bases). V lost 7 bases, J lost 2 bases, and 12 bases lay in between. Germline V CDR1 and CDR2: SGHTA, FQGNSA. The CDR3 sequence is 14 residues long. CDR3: CASILGGTGNTIYF. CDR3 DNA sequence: TGTGCCAGCATCCTGGGGGGGACTGGAAACACCATATATTTT.